This T cell receptor (beta chain) was found in a study of T cells in Graves' hyperthyroidism and ophthalmopathy. General study findings and limits: Stable hyperthyroidism and ophthalmopathy were separated using 13 V-J signatures.

Researchers defined stable Graves' hyperthyroidism as no ophthalmopathy progression within 18 months. As for this clonotype: The antigen remains undetermined.

This CDR3 is built from 15 residues. J was trimmed by 10 bases and V by 4 bases; bases with no gene match: 12. Per the germline V gene, CDR1 is SGDLS and CDR2 is YYNGEE. TCR beta CDR3 sequences were amplified from RNA transcripts. The HTBI primer set was used in a first-round RT-PCR of the TCR CDR3. One entry per CDR3 protein results from TCRdb running MiXCR on the multiplex PCR reads. Of 95,000 to 110,000 distinct CDR3 sequences detected, 47% appear once; the ten largest clones hold approximately 25%. The gene calls are TRBV9 and TRBJ2-1, with 9 bases that match TRBD1. This sequence originates from a man in his forties or fifties with Graves' hyperthyroidism. The sample consisted of blood. The DNA for the CDR3 is TGTGCCAGCAGCCCTGGACAGGGGAGGTCCTACGAGCAGTTCTTC. It is translated as CASSPGQGRSYEQFF.